This section outlines one T cell receptor (beta chain) sequence together with its context. The antigen remains unidentified. TCRdb recomputed calls from the 5' RACE reads with MiXCR, one row per CDR3 protein. The table records about 270,000 distinct CDR3 sequences, about 17% of them present only once. The V gene's germline CDR1 is SGHRS and CDR2 YFSETQ. V dropped 0 bases and J dropped 7 bases, with 11 bases sitting between them. The CDR3 is 14 residues long. This entry belongs to a study of T-cell memory formation after mild COVID-19. Study as a whole: The study found TCR clusters largely donor specific.

Notes on the study in general: In pre-infection memory, a portion of responding clones appeared, which suggested that cross-reactive memory joined. Later expanders leaned CD4+, whereas clones that contracted between day 15 and 85 were balanced CD4/CD8.

Material for sequencing was PBMCs or a T cell subset sorted from them (not recorded which). This receptor was identified in a man aged 18 to 30 who had mild COVID-19 (a few samples of this study predate the infection). Cell type and time point are not known. This rearrangement joins TRBV5-1 to TRBJ2-1; D not certain. The CDR3 sequence: CASSLGVEGNEQFF. Written as DNA, the CDR3 is TGCGCCAGCAGCTTGGGCGTGGAAGGGAATGAGCAGTTCTTC.